The next 20 T cell receptor beta chains were all read from a single sample in a study of blood T cell repertoires in COVID-19. The assay was immunoSEQ multiplex PCR, and TCRdb's table has in-frame clones only and misses some. The table lists a few hundred thousand clones, around 89% of them singletons. Sequencing input: PBMCs or T cells enriched from blood (not recorded which). The receptor set was obtained from a woman between 18 and 29 years old who had recovered from COVID-19.

This rearrangement joins TRBV27 to TRBJ1-1, with 7 bases identical to TRBD1. The CDR3 totals 13 residues. In germline, CDR1 is MNHEY, CDR2 SMNVEV (reference sequence). V lost 6 bases, J lost 4 bases, and 5 bases stayed unmatched. The CDR3 DNA follows: TGTGCCAGCAGACCGACAGGGACCACTGAAGCTTTCTTT. This translates into CASRPTGTTEAFF.

This chain links TRBV3-1 (or the pseudogene TRBV3-2) with TRBJ2-5; a possible D gene is TRBD1 (7 bases). Germline V lookup: CDR1 LGHDT, CDR2 YNNKEL (reference sequence). Trimming shortened V by 4 bases and J by 0 bases, and 18 bases separated the two germline ends. The CDR3 totals 17 residues. CDR3 DNA sequence: TGTGCCAGCAGCCCAGCCAAGGGGGCGGGGAACCAAGAGACCCAGTACTTC. Its protein product is CASSPAKGAGNQETQYF.

The J gene is TRBJ2-4, the V gene TRBV3-1 (or the pseudogene TRBV3-2); D is perhaps TRBD2 (5 bases). This CDR3 contains 15 residues. The V end lost 2 bases, the J end lost 0 bases, and 8 bases lay between the germline ends. Germline assignment: CDR1 LGHDT and CDR2 YNNKEL (reference sequence). Here the CDR3 DNA reads TGTGCCAGCAGCCAACCGGGAATAGCCAAAAACATTCAGTACTTC. This codes for CASSQPGIAKNIQYF.

The V gene is TRBV10-1, the J gene TRBJ2-7; 8 nucleotides match TRBD2. Trimming at V came to 6 bases and at J to 0 bases, leaving 7 bases not matched to a gene. This CDR3 region has 15 residues. Germline V lookup: CDR1 WNHNN, CDR2 SYGVQD (reference sequence). The chain's CDR3 is CASSQWTSRSYEQYF. DNA for the CDR3: TGCGCCAGCAGCCAATGGACTAGCCGCTCCTACGAGCAGTACTTC.

Only a few counts were recorded for this clone. The J gene is TRBJ1-1, the V gene TRBV27, with 12 bases lining up with TRBD1. The CDR3 length is 16 residues. Germline CDR1 reads MNHEY; CDR2 reads SMNVEV (reference sequence). The V segment lost 6 bases and the J segment 5 bases; nucleotides outside the gene matches: 10. CDR3 coding DNA: TGTGCCAGCAGGCTTGGGACAGGGGGCGGGGGTACTGAAGCTTTCTTT. Residues: CASRLGTGGGGTEAFF.

V is TRBV5-1 and J is TRBJ1-5; TRBD1 agrees at 9 bases. The CDR3 length is 15 residues. Germline V gives CDR1 SGHRS, CDR2 YFSETQ. V shed 0 bases, J shed 7 bases, and the junction held 5 bases outside the gene matches. CDR3 coding DNA: TGCGCCAGCAGCTTGGCCGGGACAGGGCAACAGCCCCAGCATTTT. Its protein product is CASSLAGTGQQPQHF.

V and J are TRBV5-4 and TRBJ2-3; possible D gene TRBD2, 6 bases. Trimming cost V 2 bases and J 1 base, with 17 bases left between them. The CDR3 has 17 residues. Germline V gene data show CDR1 as SGHNT and CDR2 as YYREEE (reference sequence). The CDR3 region is CASSLGRGYVGTDTQYF. The CDR3 region has the DNA TGTGCCAGCAGCTTAGGTCGGGGGTACGTGGGCACAGATACGCAGTATTTT. The entire variable domain, with the rest obtained from reference TRBV5-4 and TRBJ2-3, is as follows: ETGVTQSPTHLIKTRGQQVTLRCSSQSGHNTVSWYQQALGQGPQFIFQYYREEENGRGNFPPRFSGLQFPNYSSELNVNALELDDSALYLCASSLGRGYVGTDTQYFGPGTRLTVL.

J is TRBJ2-7 and V is TRBV27, with D unclear. Trimming left V 5 bases short and J 3 bases short, with 14 bases between. The CDR3 spans 14 residues. The germline gives CDR1 MNHEY, CDR2 SMNVEV (reference sequence). The DNA of the CDR3 is TGTGCCAGCAGTACACAAAGTCCCCGCTACGAGCAGTACTTC. Translating gives CASSTQSPRYEQYF.

This chain uses TRBV9 with TRBJ2-2; perhaps TRBD2 as D (6 bases). Trimming stripped 0 bases from V and 1 base from J, with 13 bases between. The germline gives CDR1 SGDLS, CDR2 YYNGEE. The CDR3 has 17 amino acids. The CDR3 DNA is TGTGCCAGCAGCGTAGGAATAGAGCGGGTGAACACCGGGGAGCTGTTTTTT. This gives the protein CASSVGIERVNTGELFF.

The chain has TRBV4-3 and TRBJ1-2, with 7 nucleotides matching TRBD1. The CDR3 sequence is 15 residues long. The V gene's germline CDR1 is LGHNA and CDR2 YSLEER. Trimming cost V 0 bases and J 4 bases; bases outside gene matches: 5. The CDR3, as DNA: TGCGCCAGCAGCCAAGAAACAGAGGGGGCCTATGGCTACACCTTC. Amino acids: CASSQETEGAYGYTF.

Concerning this clone itself: One end of the junction varies from germline; a read error may be responsible. The V and J genes are TRBV7-7 and TRBJ1-4, with 7 nucleotides matching TRBD1. Germline V gene data show CDR1 as SSHAT and CDR2 as FNYEAQ (reference sequence). This CDR3 is built from 15 residues. CDR3 in amino acids: CASSLRDSSNEKLFF. The CDR3 region has the DNA TGTGCTAGCAGCTTGCGGGACAGCTCAAATGAAAAACTGTTTTTT.

V and J are TRBV4-3 and TRBJ1-1; D gene uncertain. The CDR3 has 15 residues. Germline values: CDR1 LGHNA, CDR2 YSLEER. V gave up 4 bases and J gave up 2 bases, with 14 bases separating them. Here the CDR3 reads CASSLEIEFNTEAFF. CDR3 DNA: TGCGCCAGCAGCCTAGAAATAGAGTTTAACACTGAAGCTTTCTTT.

CDR3 DNA: TGTGCCAGCAGCTTAGGGCCGCCTAGCGTTTGGAACGAGCAGTACTTC. Protein product: CASSLGPPSVWNEQYF. The gene calls are TRBV7-9 and TRBJ2-7, with D possibly TRBD2 on 6 matching bases. CDR1 is SEHNR and CDR2 is FQNEAQ in the germline V gene (reference sequence). This CDR3 has 16 residues. Trimming took off 1 base at V and 5 bases at J, with 18 bases between the two ends.

The gene calls are TRBV9 and TRBJ2-3, with D possibly matching TRBD1 (6 bases). Trimming took off 3 bases at V and 0 bases at J, with 8 bases between the two ends. The CDR3 loop spans 14 amino acids. Germline V CDR1 and CDR2: SGDLS, YYNGEE. The CDR3 sequence: CASSADRSTDTQYF. For the CDR3, the DNA is TGTGCCAGCAGCGCCGACAGGAGCACAGATACGCAGTATTTT.

The chain couples TRBV18 to TRBJ1-6; the D gene is possibly TRBD1 (5 bases). The CDR3 has 14 amino acids. Trimming pared 5 bases from V and 5 bases from J, leaving 10 bases between. CDR1 and CDR2 from the germline V gene are KGHSH and LQKENI. The CDR3 sequence is CASSTGSDNSPLHF. DNA for the CDR3: TGTGCCAGCTCAACAGGATCCGATAATTCACCCCTCCACTTT.

The chain is built from TRBV7-9 and TRBJ1-2; the D gene is possibly TRBD1 (5 bases). Germline V gene lookup returns CDR1 SEHNR and CDR2 FQNEAQ (reference sequence). This CDR3 contains 17 residues. V was pared by 6 bases and J by 5 bases, with 25 bases between. The CDR3 nucleotides read TGTGCCAGCAGACCCACCCAGGGTTGGGGACGGGGGTATGGCTACACCTTC. This gives the protein CASRPTQGWGRGYGYTF.

The chain recombines TRBV5-6 with TRBJ1-2; D possibly corresponds to TRBD1 (5 bases). V lost 4 bases to trimming and J lost 4 bases, with 8 bases between them. The CDR3 is 12 amino acids. The germline V gene encodes CDR1 SGHDT and CDR2 YYEEEE. This chain's CDR3 is CASSPGLYGYTF. DNA of the CDR3: TGTGCCAGCAGCCCGGGACTCTATGGCTACACCTTC.

V gene TRBV5-1 combines with J gene TRBJ2-3; the match to TRBD2 covers 11 bases. J lost 4 bases, V lost 4 bases, and 5 bases had no gene match. The CDR3 totals 15 residues. Germline CDR1 reads SGHRS; CDR2 reads YFSETQ. This chain's CDR3 is CASSISGGASDTQYF. CDR3 bases: TGCGCCAGCAGCATTAGCGGGGGGGCATCAGATACGCAGTATTTT.

The chain links TRBV11-3 to TRBJ2-7; TRBD1 matches 9 bases. CDR3 size: 14 residues. Germline trimming cut 5 bases from V and 2 bases from J; bases unmatched to any gene: 4. Germline V gene sequence: CDR1 SGHNT, CDR2 YENEEA. CDR3 sequence: CASSPRTGAYEQYF. The CDR3 bases are TGTGCCAGCAGCCCCCGGACAGGGGCCTACGAGCAGTACTTC.

In its sample, this clone was seen once. This chain joins TRBV4-3 and TRBJ2-2, with unresolved D. This CDR3 contains 13 residues. The ends were cut back, 1 base at V and 6 bases at J, with 6 bases in the middle. The germline CDR1 and CDR2 sequences are LGHNA and YSLEER. This chain's CDR3 is CASSQGHAGELFF. The CDR3 DNA is TGCGCCAGCAGCCAAGGGCATGCCGGGGAGCTGTTTTTT.